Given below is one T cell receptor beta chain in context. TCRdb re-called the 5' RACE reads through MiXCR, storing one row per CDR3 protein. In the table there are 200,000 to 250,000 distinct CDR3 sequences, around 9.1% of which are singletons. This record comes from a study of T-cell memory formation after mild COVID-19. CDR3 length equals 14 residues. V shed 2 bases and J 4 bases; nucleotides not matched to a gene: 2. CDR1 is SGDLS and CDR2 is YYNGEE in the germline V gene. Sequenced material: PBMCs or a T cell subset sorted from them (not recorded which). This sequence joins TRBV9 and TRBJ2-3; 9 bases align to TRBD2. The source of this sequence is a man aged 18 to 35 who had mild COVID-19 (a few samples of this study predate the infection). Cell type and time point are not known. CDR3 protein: CASSVGLASDTQYF. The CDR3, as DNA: TGTGCCAGCAGCGTGGGACTAGCATCAGATACGCAGTATTTT.